This note documents a single TCR beta chain sequence. It lacks a known antigen. Base qualities are not at hand, and no much larger clone is one base apart. Found in a library prepared for alpha chains, this beta chain is an off-target read, and its abundance has little meaning. V drops 1 base and J drops 5 bases, leaving 12 bases in between. CDR1 is given as LNHDA and CDR2 as SQIVND, both from the germline V gene (reference sequence). Inclusive of the bounding cysteine and phenylalanine, the CDR3 is 15 residues long. Here the CDR3 DNA is all that survives: 45 bases in frame from base 1. The time point label, read with the paper, signifies: sample taken at primary tumor resection. TCR sequencing used whole RNA extracted from tumor and nontumor lung tissue, or from cryopreserved PBMC samples, without cell sorting. The donors were 72 patients from the lung TRACERx cohort who had early-stage, untreated non-small cell lung cancer. Only patients for whom sufficient RNA was available from at least two tumor regions were selected for TCR sequencing.

Libraries came from 5' RACE. The instrument given in TCRdb is NextSeq 500. In the TCR library protocol, a unique molecular identifier was attached to each TCR cDNA molecule so that PCR and sequencing errors could be corrected. The study's processing was this. TCR identification, UMI-based error correction and CDR3 extraction were performed with Decombinator tools. Expanded TCRs were defined as those above a frequency of 2 per 1,000, corresponding to the top 1% of the tumor frequency distribution. Renyi diversity was computed with the R vegan package after each repertoire had been subsampled 100 times to 5,000 TCRs. CDR3 similarity networks were built from amino acid triplet string-kernel similarity, connecting CDR3s with pairwise similarity above 0.82. TCRdb reprocessed the public reads (quality trimming at Q25 with fastp, clone calling with MiXCR) and kept in-frame beta chains. Every entry covers one CDR3 protein and lists the most common genes and DNA from its rows. TCRdb's processing, not the authors', yielded these V and J calls. This sample has about 700 distinct CDR3 sequences in its table, and about 52% of those were observed once. The biggest ten clones account for 11% to 15% of the sample.

The sample is drawn from a study of spatial heterogeneity in lung cancer (dated by TCRdb to between 2018 and 2021). Regarding the complete study: Beta-chain transcripts were consistently detected in greater numbers than alpha-chain transcripts, which likely reflected higher beta-chain transcript abundance. TCR repertoire features were related to nonsynonymous mutation counts determined by whole-exome sequencing of tumor tissue. In the raw uncorrected reads, each unique combination of TCR and UMI appeared on average more than ten times. At surgery, both alpha and beta chains were TCR-sequenced in some 220 tumor regions, about 64 matched nontumor lung samples and around 50 PBMC samples. TCR alpha and beta repertoires were quantitatively compared across multiple tumor regions, matched nontumor lung and blood in non-small cell lung cancer. Broader findings and caveats from the paper: Confirming at a functional level the hypothesis that regional TCRs recognize regional mutations was considered to require additional single-cell paired TCR alpha and beta sequencing. Ubiquitous expanded tumor TCRs were found in blood more often at tumor resection than at routine follow-up.

In this chain, TRBV19 is recombined with TRBJ2-1; 5 matching bases give a weak D call of TRBD2. The sequence derives from a male donor with early-stage non-small cell lung cancer. The sequenced sample was PBMCs, obtained at surgery. Here the CDR3 is given as CASSIGILEHNEQFF. The nucleotide sequence reads as follows: TGTGCCAGTAGTATAGGGATACTAGAGCACAATGAGCAGTTCTTC.